A single sample is the source of the 5 T cell receptor beta chains below, sequenced in a study of CD4 T cell repertoires in COVID-19. Produced via immunoSEQ multiplex PCR; TCRdb's table is partial and in-frame only. The data contain over 75,000 clones, about four fifths of them singletons. The sequencing used CD4+ T cells from peripheral blood, collected after recovery from COVID-19. The receptors were gathered from a human donor who had COVID-19.

The chain combines TRBV25-1 with TRBJ2-5; 14 bases are a match to TRBD2. CDR3 length equals 17 residues. Losses at the gene ends were 5 bases for V and 4 bases for J; bases not matched to a gene: 9. Germline CDR1 and CDR2: MGHDK and SYGVNS. This CDR3 reads CASSSPRTSGRRETQYF. Here the CDR3 DNA reads TGTGCCAGCAGTTCTCCCCGGACTAGCGGGAGGAGAGAGACCCAGTACTTC.

The chain links TRBV27 to TRBJ1-5; D unclear. In germline, CDR1 is MNHEY, CDR2 SMNVEV (reference sequence). The V gene lost 4 bases and the J gene lost 2 bases, with 15 bases spanning the gap. The CDR3 covers 16 residues. CDR3 region: CASSSNTIGGNQPQHF. The CDR3 coding sequence is TGTGCCAGCAGTTCCAACACCATCGGGGGCAATCAGCCCCAGCATTTT.

The chain joins TRBV12-3 or TRBV12-4 to TRBJ2-7; D unresolved. The V end was cut by 6 bases, the J end by 0 bases, with 9 bases between. The CDR3 has 13 amino acids. This CDR3 is CASSRGSSYEQYF. As DNA, the CDR3 is TGTGCCAGCAGCCGTGGAAGCTCCTACGAGCAGTACTTC.

The chain is built from TRBV3-1 (or the pseudogene TRBV3-2) and TRBJ2-7; D unclear. Between the trimmed V and J ends, which lost 4 bases and 0 bases, there was a span of 13 bases. This CDR3 spans 15 amino acids. Germline V gene lookup returns CDR1 LGHDT and CDR2 YNNKEL (reference sequence). In DNA form, the CDR3 reads TGTGCCAGCAGCCCGGGTATTACGAGCTCCTACGAGCAGTACTTC. This encodes CASSPGITSSYEQYF.

A few counts support this clone. This rearrangement joins TRBV6-5 to TRBJ2-3; a possible D gene is TRBD1 (5 bases). This CDR3 region has 15 residues. Trimming took off 6 bases at V and 7 bases at J, with 20 bases between the two ends. Germline CDR1 and CDR2: MNHEY and SVGAGI. The CDR3 protein is CASRGHSTLQYTQYF. The CDR3 bases are TGTGCCAGCAGGGGGCACTCCACCCTCCAATATACGCAGTATTTT.